This T cell receptor (beta chain) was retrieved from a study of blood T cell repertoires in COVID-19. Study as a whole: The origin of the acute and convalescent COVID-19 samples was the United States, Italy and Spain. T cells, B-cell-depleted T cells, or PBMCs supplied cDNA or gDNA.

As handled by the study authors: How many nucleated cells were present was estimated from reference gene primer amplification. This table comes from immunoSEQ multiplex PCR, and its TCRdb copy is limited to in-frame clones, with some not included. The V and J calls and clone size are taken from that table; D and trimming were inferred from the DNA. Found here are roughly 140,000 clones, less than 90% of them singletons; the top ten hold 38%. The CDR3 spans 17 residues. Between the trimmed V and J ends, which lost 4 bases and 0 bases, there was a span of 18 bases. Germline lookup yields CDR1 SGHDN and CDR2 FVKESK.

This TCR derives from a human donor in a cohort sampled during active COVID-19. Source material: peripheral blood. J is TRBJ1-1 and V is TRBV14; D perhaps matches TRBD1 (5 bases). This CDR3 reads CASSRPGKWRVNTEAFF. CDR3 nucleotide sequence: TGTGCCAGCAGCCGACCAGGGAAGTGGAGGGTGAACACTGAAGCTTTCTTT.